Listed below are T cell receptor beta chains from one sample, sequenced in a study of CD8+ T cells in alopecia areata. TCRdb keeps only in-frame clones here, not all; method: immunoSEQ multiplex PCR. The data hold 110,000 or so clones, with about 60% observed a single time. Material for sequencing was CD4+ T cells sorted from blood. These TCRs come from a human donor in good health. The CDR3 runs from the conserved cysteine through the conserved F or W.

>TRBV6-5|16
CASSYELAGPTGEQYF
>TRBV2|13
CASSTLENTEAFF
>TRBV6-5|12
CASHKWNTEAFF
>TRBV5-6|16
CASSPVAGSSYNEQFF
>TRBV10-1|12
CASSEKHDEQFF
>TRBV5-1|13
CASSLGPADTQYF
>TRBV29-1|15
CSVEDLDRGFHEQYF
>TRBV7-2|15
CASGRGGQGRTEAFF
>TRBV9|15
CASSVGSGAFYEQYF
>TRBV7-9|15
CASSLTGGGNSPLHF
>TRBV6-5|13
CASRTPGTGELFF
>TRBV30|12
CAWSVQSGPYTF
>TRBV25-1|13
CASTGGLNQPQHF
>TRBV5-6|15
CASSFGTYSNQPQHF
>TRBV10-2|12
CASSGTGFEQYF
>TRBV30|13
CAWSGGDTDTQYF
>TRBV29-1|12
CSVKSPNTEAFF
>TRBV11-2|12
CASSLAGLTKYF
>TRBV9|18
CASSQKRGAPSSYNEQFF
>TRBV7-8|11
CASSPRDTQYF
>TRBV6-1|15
CASSLAGGPRNEQFF
>TRBV30|15
CAWSGPGGGGQPQHF
>TRBV6-6|16
CASSYSDSFETHGYTF
>TRBV29-1|14
CSVGLAGVVETQYF
>TRBV7-9|15
CASSLRLARDNEQFF
>TRBV11-2|12
CASSFLGSPLHF
>TRBV28|11
CASTSMLTQYF